The entry below gives a single T cell receptor (beta chain) sequence along with its context. Authors' analysis steps: How many nucleated cells were present was estimated from reference gene primer amplification. Using immunoSEQ multiplex PCR, the repertoire was profiled, and TCRdb retains in-frame clones only, with some absent. D and trimming come from the DNA, and the V and J calls and clone size come from that table. The sample yields about 200,000 clones, approximately 78% seen once. The data stem from a study of blood T cell repertoires in COVID-19. Per germline, CDR1 MNHEY and CDR2 SMNVEV (reference sequence). CDR3 length: 14 residues. J was trimmed by 0 bases and V by 5 bases; bases with no gene match: 4.

This clonotype was sampled from a woman in her sixties or seventies with COVID-19, enrolled during active disease. Sequenced sample: peripheral blood. The chain employs TRBV27 and TRBJ2-7; 7 bases agree with TRBD1. The CDR3 region has the DNA TGTGCCAGCAGTCGGGACAGAAACTCCTACGAGCAGTACTTC. This sequence encodes CASSRDRNSYEQYF.